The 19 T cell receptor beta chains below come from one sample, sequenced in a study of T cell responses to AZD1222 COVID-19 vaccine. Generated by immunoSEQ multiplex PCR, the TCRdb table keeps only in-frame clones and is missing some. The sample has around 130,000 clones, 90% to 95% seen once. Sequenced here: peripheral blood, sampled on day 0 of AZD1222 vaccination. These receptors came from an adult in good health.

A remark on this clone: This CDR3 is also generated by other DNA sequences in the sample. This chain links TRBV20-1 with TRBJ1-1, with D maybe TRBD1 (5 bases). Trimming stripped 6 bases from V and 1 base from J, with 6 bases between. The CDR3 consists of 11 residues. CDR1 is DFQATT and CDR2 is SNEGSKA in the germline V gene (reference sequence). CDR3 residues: CSAGGNTEAFF. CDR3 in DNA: TGCAGTGCGGGGGGGAACACTGAAGCTTTCTTT.

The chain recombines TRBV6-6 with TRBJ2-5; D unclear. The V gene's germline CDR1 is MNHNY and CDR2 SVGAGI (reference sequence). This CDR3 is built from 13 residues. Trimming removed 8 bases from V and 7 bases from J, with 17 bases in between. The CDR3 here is CASRTQSIGTQYF. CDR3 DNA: TGTGCCAGCCGGACCCAAAGCATAGGGACCCAGTACTTC.

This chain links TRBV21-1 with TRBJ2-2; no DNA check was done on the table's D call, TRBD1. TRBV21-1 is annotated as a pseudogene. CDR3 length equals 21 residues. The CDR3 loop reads CASSEKGTVGTPELNTGELFF. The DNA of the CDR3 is TGTGCCAGCAGCGAAAAGGGGACAGTTGGGACGCCTGAACTGAACACCGGGGAGCTGTTTTTT.

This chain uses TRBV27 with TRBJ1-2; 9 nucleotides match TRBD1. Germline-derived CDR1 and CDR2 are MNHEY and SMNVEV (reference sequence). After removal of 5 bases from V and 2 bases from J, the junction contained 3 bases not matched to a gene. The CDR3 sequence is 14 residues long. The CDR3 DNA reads TGTGCCAGCAGTACAGGGGGCGCAAACTATGGCTACACCTTC. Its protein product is CASSTGGANYGYTF.

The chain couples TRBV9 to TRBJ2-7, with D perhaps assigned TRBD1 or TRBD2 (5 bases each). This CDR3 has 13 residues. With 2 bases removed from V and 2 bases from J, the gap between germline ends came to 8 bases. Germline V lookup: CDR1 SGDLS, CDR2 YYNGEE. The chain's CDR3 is CASSVGDPYEQYF. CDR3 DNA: TGTGCCAGCAGCGTGGGGGATCCCTACGAGCAGTACTTC.

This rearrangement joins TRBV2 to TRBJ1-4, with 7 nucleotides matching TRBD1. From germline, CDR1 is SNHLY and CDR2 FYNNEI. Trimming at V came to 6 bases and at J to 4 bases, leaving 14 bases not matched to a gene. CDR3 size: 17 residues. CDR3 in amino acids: CASSRTGGWGGNEKLFF. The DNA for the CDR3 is TGTGCCAGCAGCAGGACAGGCGGATGGGGTGGTAATGAAAAACTGTTTTTT.

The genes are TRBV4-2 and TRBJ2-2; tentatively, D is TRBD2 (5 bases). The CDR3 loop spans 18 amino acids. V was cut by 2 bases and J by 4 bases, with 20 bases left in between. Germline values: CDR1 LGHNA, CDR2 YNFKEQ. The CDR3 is CASSQRGSGLAGTGELFF. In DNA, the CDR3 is TGTGCCAGCAGCCAACGAGGGAGCGGACTTGCAGGCACCGGGGAGCTGTTTTTT.

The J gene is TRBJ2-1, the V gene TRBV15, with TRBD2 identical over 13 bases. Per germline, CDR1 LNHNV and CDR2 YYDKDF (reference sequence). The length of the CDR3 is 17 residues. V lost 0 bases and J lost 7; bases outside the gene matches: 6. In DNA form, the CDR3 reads TGTGCCACCAGCAGAGATACTAGCGGGAGGGCCCTAAATGAGCAGTTCTTC. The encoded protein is CATSRDTSGRALNEQFF.

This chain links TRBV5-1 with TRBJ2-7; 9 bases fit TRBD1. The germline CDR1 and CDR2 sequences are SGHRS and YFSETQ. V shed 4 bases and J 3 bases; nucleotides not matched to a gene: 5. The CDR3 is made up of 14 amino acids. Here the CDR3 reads CASSRGQGLYEQYF. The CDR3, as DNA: TGCGCCAGCAGCAGGGGACAGGGCCTCTACGAGCAGTACTTC.

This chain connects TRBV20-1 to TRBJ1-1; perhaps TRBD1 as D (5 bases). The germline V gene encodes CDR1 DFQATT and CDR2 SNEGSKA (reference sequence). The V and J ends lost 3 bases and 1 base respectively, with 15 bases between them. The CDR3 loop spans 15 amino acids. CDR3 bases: TGCAGTGCTAGTGGGGGACGGCTACAGAACACTGAAGCTTTCTTT. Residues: CSASGGRLQNTEAFF.

The CDR3 here is CASSLFGLTDQSEQYF. In DNA, the CDR3 is TGTGCCAGCAGCTTATTTGGCTTAACGGATCAGAGCGAGCAGTACTTC. The gene calls are TRBV7-9 and TRBJ2-7; the D is unclear. The CDR3 length is 16 residues. V dropped 2 bases and J dropped 6 bases, with 20 bases sitting between them. The germline V gene encodes CDR1 SEHNR and CDR2 FQNEAQ (reference sequence).

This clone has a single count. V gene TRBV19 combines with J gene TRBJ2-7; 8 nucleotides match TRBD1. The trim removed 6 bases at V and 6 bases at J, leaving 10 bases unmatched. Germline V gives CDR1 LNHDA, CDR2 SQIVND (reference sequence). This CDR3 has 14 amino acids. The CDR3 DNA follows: TGTGCCAGTAGCCCCGGGCGGACAGGGTTCGAGCAGTACTTC. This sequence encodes CASSPGRTGFEQYF.

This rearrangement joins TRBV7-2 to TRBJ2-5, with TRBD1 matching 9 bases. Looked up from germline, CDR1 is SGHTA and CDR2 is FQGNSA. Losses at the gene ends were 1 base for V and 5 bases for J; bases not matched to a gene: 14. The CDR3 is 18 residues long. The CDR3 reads CASSLGPPGTGIEETQYF. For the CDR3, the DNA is TGTGCCAGCAGCTTAGGGCCCCCCGGGACAGGGATCGAGGAGACCCAGTACTTC. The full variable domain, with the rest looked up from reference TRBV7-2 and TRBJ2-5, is GAGVSQSPSNKVTEKGKDVELRCDPISGHTALYWYRQSLGQGLEFLIYFQGNSAPDKSGLPSDRFSAERTGGSVSTLTIQRTQQEDSAVYLCASSLGPPGTGIEETQYFGPGTRLLVL.

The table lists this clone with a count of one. The CDR3 protein is CASSSLAGSSYEQYF. The CDR3 coding sequence is TGTGCCAGCAGCTCACTAGCGGGAAGCTCCTACGAGCAGTACTTC. The V gene is TRBV27, the J gene TRBJ2-7; TRBD2 matches 10 bases. CDR1 MNHEY and CDR2 SMNVEV come from the germline V gene (reference sequence). V shed 6 bases, J shed 0 bases, and the junction held 5 bases outside the gene matches. CDR3 length equals 15 residues.

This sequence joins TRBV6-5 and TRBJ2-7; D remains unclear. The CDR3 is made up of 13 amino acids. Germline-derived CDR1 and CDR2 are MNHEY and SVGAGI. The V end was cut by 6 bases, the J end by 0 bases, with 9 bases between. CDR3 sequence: CASRPPNSYEQYF. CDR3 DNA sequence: TGTGCCAGCAGGCCCCCGAACTCCTACGAGCAGTACTTC.

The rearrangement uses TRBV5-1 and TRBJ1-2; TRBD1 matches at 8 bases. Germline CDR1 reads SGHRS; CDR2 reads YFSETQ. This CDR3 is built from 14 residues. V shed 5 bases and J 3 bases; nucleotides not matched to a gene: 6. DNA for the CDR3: TGCGCCAGCAGTTCGACAGGGGTGGACTATGGCTACACCTTC. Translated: CASSSTGVDYGYTF. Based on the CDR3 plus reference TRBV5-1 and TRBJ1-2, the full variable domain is KAGVTQTPRYLIKTRGQQVTLSCSPISGHRSVSWYQQTPGQGLQFLFEYFSETQRNKGNFPGRFSGRQFSNSRSEMNVSTLELGDSALYLCASSSTGVDYGYTFGSGTRLTVV.

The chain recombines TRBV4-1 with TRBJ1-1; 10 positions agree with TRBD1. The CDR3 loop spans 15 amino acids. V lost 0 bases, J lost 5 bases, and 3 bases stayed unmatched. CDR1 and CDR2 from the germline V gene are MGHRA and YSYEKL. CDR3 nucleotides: TGCGCCAGCAGCCAAGAGACAGGGGGCCAGACTGAAGCTTTCTTT. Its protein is CASSQETGGQTEAFF.

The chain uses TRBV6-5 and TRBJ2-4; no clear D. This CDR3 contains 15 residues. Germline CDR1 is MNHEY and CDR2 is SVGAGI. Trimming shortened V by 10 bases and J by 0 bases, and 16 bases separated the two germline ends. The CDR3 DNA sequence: TGTGCCACCGCTCCCACCGACCTAGCCAAAAACATTCAGTACTTC. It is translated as CATAPTDLAKNIQYF.

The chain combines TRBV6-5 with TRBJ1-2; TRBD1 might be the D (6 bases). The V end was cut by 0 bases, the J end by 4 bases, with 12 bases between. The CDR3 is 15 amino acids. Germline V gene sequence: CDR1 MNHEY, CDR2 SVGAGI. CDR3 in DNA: TGTGCCAGCAGTTACTCGGAGGGGGGTAGCTATGGCTACACCTTC. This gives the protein CASSYSEGGSYGYTF.